The subject of this entry is one T cell receptor (beta chain). This sample is drawn from a study of blood T cell repertoires in COVID-19. Study in general: Sites in the United States, Italy and Spain provided acute and convalescent COVID-19 samples. The cDNA or gDNA used as material had been derived from T cells, B-cell-depleted T cells, or PBMCs.

Source study methods: The authors estimated nucleated cell counts from reference gene primer amplification. The method was immunoSEQ multiplex PCR; TCRdb's version includes in-frame clones alone and lacks a portion of them. V, J and clone size reflect that table, while D and trimming were determined from the DNA. The data hold roughly 250,000 clones, with roughly four fifths observed a single time. The CDR3 consists of 14 residues. Germline V gene lookup returns CDR1 ENHRY and CDR2 SYGVKD. The V gene lost 0 bases and the J gene lost 3 bases, with 8 bases spanning the gap. The chain recombines TRBV10-3 with TRBJ1-1, with D uncertain. Sequenced input: peripheral blood. This clonotype was obtained from a woman aged 55-70 years with active or convalescent COVID-19. The DNA of the CDR3 is TGTGCCATCAGTGAGTCGCGCGGCTACACTGAAGCTTTCTTT. This codes for CAISESRGYTEAFF.